This T cell receptor (beta chain) was recovered during a study of T cells after yellow fever vaccination. Deletions cut 5 bases from V and 3 bases from J, with 8 bases between. This CDR3 region has 12 residues. The germline V gene has CDR1 MNHEY and CDR2 SVGAGI. Study-level findings and limits: Overall, a small share of clonotypes was seen in both CD4 and CD8 compartments. Among primary-vaccination clones, most reappeared after the booster, at just under 98% for CD4 and around 90% for CD8.

This clonotype was picked up a small number of times. Its specificity is not known. Generation of TCR cDNA used 5'RACE template switching (which added a universal primer site and UMIs). Via MiXCR, TCRdb re-called the 5' RACE reads, giving one row per CDR3 protein. The sample comprises 350,000 to 450,000 distinct CDR3 sequences, 15% to 20% of which are singletons, and around 17% rests with the top ten. The chain employs TRBV6-5 and TRBJ2-7; perhaps TRBD2 as D (5 bases). The TCR comes from a man between 18 and 35 years old who received the YFV17D yellow fever vaccine. The sample here was PBMCs, taken before the yellow fever booster vaccination. The CDR3 DNA reads as TGTGCCAGCAGTGACTACAGCTACGAGCAGTACTTC. Translation gives CASSDYSYEQYF.